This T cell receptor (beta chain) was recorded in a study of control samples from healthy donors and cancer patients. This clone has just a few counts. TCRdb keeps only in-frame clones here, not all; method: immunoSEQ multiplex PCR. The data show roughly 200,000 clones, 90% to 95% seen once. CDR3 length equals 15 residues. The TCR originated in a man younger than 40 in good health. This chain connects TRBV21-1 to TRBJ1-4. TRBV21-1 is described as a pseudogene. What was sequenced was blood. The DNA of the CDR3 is TGTGCCAGCCGGAGGCAGGCGGGAAGAAACGAAAAACTGTTTTTT. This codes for CASRRQAGRNEKLFF.